This T cell receptor beta chain was obtained from a study of T-cell memory formation after mild COVID-19. The study, taken as a whole, reports: Clones that contracted from day 15 to 85 were balanced CD4/CD8, while later expanders leaned CD4+.

TCRdb processed the 5' RACE reads anew with MiXCR; each CDR3 protein has one entry. In the table there are about 57,000 distinct CDR3 sequences, roughly an eighth of which are singletons. CDR1 and CDR2 (germline): LNHNV, YYDKDF (reference sequence). V shed 5 bases, J shed 5 bases, and the junction held 10 bases outside the gene matches. The CDR3 runs 15 residues. The table lists this clonotype with a few counts. Antigen: not known. The sample consisted of PBMCs or a T cell subset sorted from them (not recorded which). The chain couples TRBV15 to TRBJ1-2; 8 bases are shared with TRBD1. The sequence was obtained from a man aged 18 to 29 who had mild COVID-19 (a few samples of this study predate the infection). Cell type and time point are not known. In DNA, the CDR3 is TGTGCCACCAGCGGTTTCGACAGGGGAGATTATGGCTACACCTTC. It translates to CATSGFDRGDYGYTF.